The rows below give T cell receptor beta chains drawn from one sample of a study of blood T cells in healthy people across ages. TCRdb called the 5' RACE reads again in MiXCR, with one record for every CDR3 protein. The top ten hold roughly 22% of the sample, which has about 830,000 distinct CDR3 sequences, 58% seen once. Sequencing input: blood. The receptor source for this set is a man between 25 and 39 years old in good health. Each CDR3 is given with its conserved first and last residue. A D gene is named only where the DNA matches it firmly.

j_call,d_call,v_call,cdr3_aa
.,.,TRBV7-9,CASSLVTNEQYF
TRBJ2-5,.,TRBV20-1,CSASPPGYNEQYF
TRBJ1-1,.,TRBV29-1,CSVEDLGRGGFTEAFF
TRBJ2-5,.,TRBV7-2,CASCSLGGPQETQYF
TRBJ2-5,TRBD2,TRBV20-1,CSARDASGVEETQYF
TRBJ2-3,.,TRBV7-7,CASSTSPGTADTQYF
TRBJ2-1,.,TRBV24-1,CATSGPGLGNNEQFF
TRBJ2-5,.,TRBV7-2,CASSQEGGLVQETQYF
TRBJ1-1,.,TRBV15,CATSRDNLNTEAFF
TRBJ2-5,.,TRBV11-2,CASSLDVTGQETQYF
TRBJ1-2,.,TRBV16,CASSQFRGDGYTF
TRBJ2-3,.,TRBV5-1,CASSFESRPDTQYF
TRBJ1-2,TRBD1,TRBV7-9,CASSLAGTGGGYTF
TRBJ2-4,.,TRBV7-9,CASSQSGFSKNIQYF
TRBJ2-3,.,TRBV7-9,CASSLSEGRTDTQYF
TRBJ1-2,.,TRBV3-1,CASSQDDGAYGYTF
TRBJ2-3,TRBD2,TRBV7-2,CASSRTSGVQDTQYF
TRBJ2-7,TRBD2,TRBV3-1,CASSPMLAGGYEQYF
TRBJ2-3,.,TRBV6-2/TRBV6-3,CASSPGQTTDTQYF
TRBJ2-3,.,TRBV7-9,CASSFQGTSTDTQYF
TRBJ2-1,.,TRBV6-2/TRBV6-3,CASKGPRDNEQFF
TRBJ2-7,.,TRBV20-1,CSAREVQDYEQYF
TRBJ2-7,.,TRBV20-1,CSAPDPSSSYEQYF
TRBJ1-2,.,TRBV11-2,CASSFQNYGYTF
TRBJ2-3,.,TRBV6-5,CASSDSATDTQYF
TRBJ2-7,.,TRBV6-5,CASIYSIAGAYEQYF
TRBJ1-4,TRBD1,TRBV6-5,CASSYSRTGDKKLFF
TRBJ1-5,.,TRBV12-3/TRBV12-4,CASSFESQPQHF
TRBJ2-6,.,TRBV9,CASSVVGGGASGANVLTF
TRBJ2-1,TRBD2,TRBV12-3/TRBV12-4,CASAVAGDHNEQFF
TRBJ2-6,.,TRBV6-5,CASSQGTASGANVLTF
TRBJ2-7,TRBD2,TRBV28,CAWGTSPYEQYF
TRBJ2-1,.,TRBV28,CASRVSGASSYNEQFF
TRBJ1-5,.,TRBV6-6,CASIHGGDQPQHF
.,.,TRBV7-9,CASSINAGETQYF
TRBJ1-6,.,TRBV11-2,CASSLPRGSPLHF
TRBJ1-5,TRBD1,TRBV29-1,CSVAAGTGGYQPQHF
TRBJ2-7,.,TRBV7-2,CASSLAGTSSYEQYF
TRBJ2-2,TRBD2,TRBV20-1,CSARDWTSGGPNTGELFF
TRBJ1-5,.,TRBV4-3,CASSLQVLNQPQHF
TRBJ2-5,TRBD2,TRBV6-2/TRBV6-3,CASTPDFSGRQETQYF
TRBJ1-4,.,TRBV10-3,CAISDSLSTNEKLFF
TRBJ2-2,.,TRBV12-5,CASGLGSGELFF
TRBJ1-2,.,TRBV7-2,CASSLFTTGPHYTF
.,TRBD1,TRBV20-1,CSARGQGLATGYEQYF
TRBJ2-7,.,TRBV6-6,CASRGGGRYEQYF
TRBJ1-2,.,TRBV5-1,CASSSSLSNYGYTF
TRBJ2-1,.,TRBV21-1,CASSKEGYNEQFF
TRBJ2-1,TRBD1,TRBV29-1,CSAWTGVREQFF
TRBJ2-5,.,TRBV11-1,CASSNQPETQYF
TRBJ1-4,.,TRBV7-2,CASSHSRGGNEKLFF
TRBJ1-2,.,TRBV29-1,CSAFTPVFNGYTF